The 21 T cell receptor beta chains reported below all come from one sample, sequenced in a study of cytomegalovirus exposure and HLA in healthy donors. Vbeta (60) and Jbeta (13) primers were used in the PCR. Repertoires were generated with immunoSEQ multiplex PCR, while TCRdb's copy carries only in-frame clones and drops some. The sample comprises over 35,000 clones, 77% of which are singletons, and more than 1.3% rests with the top ten. Sample: PBMCs. The receptor set was obtained from a man younger than 40 in good health and CMV-seronegative.

This chain joins TRBV20-1 and TRBJ1-2, with D maybe TRBD1 (6 bases). Trimming removed 7 bases from V and 5 bases from J, with 11 bases in between. The germline V gene encodes CDR1 DFQATT and CDR2 SNEGSKA (reference sequence). There are 11 residues in the CDR3. The CDR3 reads CSGKTGYGYTF. For the CDR3, the DNA is TGCAGTGGTAAAACAGGGTATGGCTACACCTTC.

A note on this clone: Germline and junction disagree at one end, which may indicate a read error. The V and J genes are TRBV7-9 and TRBJ1-3; D ambiguous. Per germline, CDR1 SEHNR and CDR2 FQNEAQ (reference sequence). The CDR3 is 16 residues long. CDR3 loop: CSSSEPNSRSGNTIYF. The DNA of the CDR3 is TGTTCCAGCAGCGAGCCAAACAGCCGCTCTGGAAACACCATATATTTT.

This clone was counted between two and nine times. The CDR3 sequence is CASSVGRAPETQYF. The CDR3 region has the DNA TGTGCCAGCTCTGTCGGGAGGGCCCCGGAGACCCAGTACTTC. The V call is TRBV18, the J call TRBJ2-5, with TRBD2 matching over 8 bases. CDR3 length: 14 amino acids. The V gene's germline CDR1 is KGHSH and CDR2 LQKENI. V trimming: 6 bases; J trimming: 5 bases; junction bases outside the gene matches: 8.

This chain joins TRBV19 and TRBJ1-1; D unclear. Trimming took 4 bases from V and 4 from J, leaving 10 bases between them. Looked up from germline, CDR1 is LNHDA and CDR2 is SQIVND (reference sequence). The length of the CDR3 is 13 residues. CDR3 protein: CASSTQRSTEAFF. For the CDR3, the DNA is TGTGCCAGTAGTACCCAAAGGAGCACTGAAGCTTTCTTT.

CDR3 DNA: TGTGCCAGCAGCTACTTAGCGGGATTTGATTCCGGCACAGATACGCAGTATTTT. Translated, it gives CASSYLAGFDSGTDTQYF. The chain uses TRBV7-6 and TRBJ2-3; TRBD2 matches 8 bases. The CDR3 has 18 residues. V dropped 4 bases and J dropped 1; count of bases not matched to a gene: 13. Germline V gene sequence: CDR1 SGHVS, CDR2 FNYEAQ.

The chain carries TRBV21-1 and TRBJ1-4; the table's D call TRBD1 went unverified against the DNA. TRBV21-1 is annotated as a pseudogene. This CDR3 comprises 15 residues. The CDR3 protein is CASSKGWAANEKLFF. CDR3 nucleotides: TGTGCCAGCAGCAAAGGGTGGGCAGCTAATGAAAAACTGTTTTTT.

This clone was recorded a few times. The CDR3 loop reads CAISGTGVATNEKLFF. CDR3 bases: TGTGCCATCTCCGGGACAGGGGTTGCCACTAATGAAAAACTGTTTTTT. This chain links TRBV28 with TRBJ1-4; 10 nucleotides match TRBD1. The V gene end was trimmed by 10 bases and the J gene end by 2 bases; junction bases not matched to a gene: 10. The CDR3 sequence is 16 residues long. Germline loops: CDR1 MDHEN, CDR2 SYDVKM.

The CDR3 region has the DNA TGCGCCAGCAGCCAAGATCTCGGGACAGGGGAGGACGAGCAGTACTTC. Residues: CASSQDLGTGEDEQYF. V and J are TRBV4-3 and TRBJ2-7; TRBD1 aligns across 10 bases. The CDR3 sequence is 16 residues long. The V segment lost 0 bases and the J segment 5 bases; nucleotides outside the gene matches: 7. Germline loops: CDR1 LGHNA, CDR2 YSLEER.

This clone showed up just a few times. The chain carries TRBV29-1 and TRBJ1-2; possible D gene TRBD1, 6 bases. Trimming pared 7 bases from V and 4 bases from J, leaving 16 bases between. The CDR3 sequence is 13 residues long. The germline V gene encodes CDR1 SQVTM and CDR2 ANQGSEA. CDR3 sequence: CSAQGGGTYGYTF. CDR3 sequence (DNA): TGCAGCGCCCAAGGGGGGGGGACCTATGGCTACACCTTC.

V is TRBV7-9 and J is TRBJ2-1; 9 nucleotides match TRBD1. The CDR3 loop spans 16 amino acids. The germline gives CDR1 SEHNR, CDR2 FQNEAQ (reference sequence). V lost 2 bases, J lost 4 bases, and 6 bases stayed unmatched. The CDR3 is CASSLKWTGAYNEQFF. CDR3 coding DNA: TGTGCCAGCAGCTTAAAATGGACAGGGGCATACAATGAGCAGTTCTTC.

This clone was seen more than once but under ten times. This rearrangement joins TRBV7-2 to TRBJ2-3; TRBD2 agrees at 9 bases. Germline V gene data show CDR1 as SGHTA and CDR2 as FQGNSA. The CDR3 is 16 residues long. The junction had 5 bases not matched to a gene; V was cut back by 0 bases and J by 4 bases. The CDR3 nucleotides are TGTGCCAGCAGCTTAGCGGGGACTAGCTCCCCAGATACGCAGTATTTT. Translation: CASSLAGTSSPDTQYF.

The genes are TRBV6-5 and TRBJ1-2, with D maybe TRBD1 (5 bases). Germline CDR1 is MNHEY and CDR2 is SVGAGI. The CDR3 length is 15 residues. V dropped 1 base and J dropped 0 bases, with 9 bases sitting between them. The CDR3 loop is CASSYFPGANYGYTF. In DNA form, the CDR3 reads TGTGCCAGCAGTTACTTCCCGGGGGCTAACTATGGCTACACCTTC.

This clone appeared once. The chain has TRBV11-2 and TRBJ1-4; D not resolved. The CDR3 consists of 16 residues. Germline assignment: CDR1 SGHAT and CDR2 FQNNGV. V lost 1 base and J 0 bases, leaving 9 bases between the germline ends. In DNA form, the CDR3 reads TGTGCCAGCAGCTTAGGTTTACCGGCAACTAATGAAAAACTGTTTTTT. Amino acids: CASSLGLPATNEKLFF. The complete variable domain, with remaining parts taken from reference TRBV11-2 and TRBJ1-4, reads EAGVAQSPRYKIIEKRQSVAFWCNPISGHATLYWYQQILGQGPKLLIQFQNNGVVDDSQLPKDRFSAERLKGVDSTLKIQPAKLEDSAVYLCASSLGLPATNEKLFFGSGTQLSVL.

The V call is TRBV7-3, the J call TRBJ2-1; 8 bases line up with TRBD2. Germline values: CDR1 SGHTA, CDR2 FQGTGA. V lost 1 base and J lost 4; bases outside the gene matches: 6. The length of the CDR3 is 16 residues. The CDR3 protein is CASSLKSAGGYNEQFF. The CDR3 nucleotides read TGTGCCAGCAGCTTAAAGTCGGCGGGAGGTTACAATGAGCAGTTCTTC.

On this clone: Likely a read error: the CDR3 ends without its conserved phenylalanine or tryptophan. It is unclear where the CDR3 begins or ends on the DNA, so no DNA is shown, and the CDR3 is as TCRdb lists it. This sequence joins TRBV4-3 and TRBJ2-3; the table's D call of TRBD2 was not tested on the DNA. From germline, CDR1 is LGHNA and CDR2 YSLEER. The CDR3 extends over 10 residues, inclusive of both ends. CDR3 loop: CASSQDVPLL.

The chain is built from TRBV25-1 and TRBJ2-5; D is uncertain. The germline CDR1 and CDR2 sequences are MGHDK and SYGVNS. The ends were cut back, 6 bases at V and 5 bases at J, with 10 bases in the middle. The CDR3 is 12 residues long. The CDR3 loop reads CASRSPGETQYF. The CDR3 coding sequence is TGTGCCAGCAGGTCCCCCGGGGAGACCCAGTACTTC. Filled out from reference TRBV25-1 and TRBJ2-5, the complete variable domain reads EADIYQTPRYLVIGTGKKITLECSQTMGHDKMYWYQQDPGMELHLIHYSYGVNSTEKGDLSSESTVSRIRTEHFPLTLESARPSHTSQYLCASRSPGETQYFGPGTRLLVL.

The chain carries TRBV29-1 and TRBJ1-4, with a tentative D call TRBD1 (6 bases). Germline V gene sequence: CDR1 SQVTM, CDR2 ANQGSEA. V was pared by 4 bases and J by 13 bases, with 19 bases between. The CDR3 loop spans 13 amino acids. Written as DNA, the CDR3 is TGCAGCGTTGGTGAGGGACAATGTTTTCGACTGTTTTTT. Protein: CSVGEGQCFRLFF. The full variable domain, rest sourced from reference TRBV29-1 and TRBJ1-4, is SAVISQKPSRDICQRGTSLTIQCQVDSQVTMMFWYRQQPGQSLTLIATANQGSEATYESGFVIDKFPISRPNLTFSTLTVSNMSPEDSSIYLCSVGEGQCFRLFFGSGTQLSVL.

The V and J genes are TRBV9 and TRBJ2-1; TRBD1 matches at 9 bases. The CDR3 extends over 15 amino acids. V was clipped by 3 bases and J by 3 bases; unmatched bases: 4. Per the germline V gene, CDR1 is SGDLS and CDR2 is YYNGEE. The CDR3 DNA reads as TGTGCCAGCAGCGACCGGACAGGGGACTACAATGAGCAGTTCTTC. Protein product: CASSDRTGDYNEQFF.

V and J are TRBV4-2 and TRBJ2-3; 8 positions match TRBD2. V lost 2 bases and J lost 6; bases outside the gene matches: 13. Looked up from germline, CDR1 is LGHNA and CDR2 is YNFKEQ. The CDR3 has 17 residues. The CDR3 loop is CASSQNPGTRDSDTQYF. As DNA, the CDR3 is TGTGCCAGCAGCCAAAACCCGGGGACTAGGGATTCCGATACGCAGTATTTT.

V gene TRBV5-4 combines with J gene TRBJ1-2, with 9 nucleotides matching TRBD1. Losses at the gene ends were 4 bases for V and 8 bases for J; bases not matched to a gene: 9. The germline V gene has CDR1 SGHNT and CDR2 YYREEE (reference sequence). The CDR3 contains 14 residues. CDR3 coding DNA: TGTGCCAGCAGCAGCGGACAGGGGATCGGAGGCTACACCTTC. This gives the protein CASSSGQGIGGYTF.

This CDR3 reads CASSDRGVNEQFF. The CDR3 DNA follows: TGTGCCAGCTCAGACAGGGGGGTCAATGAGCAGTTCTTC. The chain has TRBV18 and TRBJ2-1; TRBD1 aligns across 9 bases. This CDR3 is built from 13 residues. Germline-derived CDR1 and CDR2 are KGHSH and LQKENI. The V segment lost 5 bases and the J segment 6 bases; nucleotides outside the gene matches: 2.